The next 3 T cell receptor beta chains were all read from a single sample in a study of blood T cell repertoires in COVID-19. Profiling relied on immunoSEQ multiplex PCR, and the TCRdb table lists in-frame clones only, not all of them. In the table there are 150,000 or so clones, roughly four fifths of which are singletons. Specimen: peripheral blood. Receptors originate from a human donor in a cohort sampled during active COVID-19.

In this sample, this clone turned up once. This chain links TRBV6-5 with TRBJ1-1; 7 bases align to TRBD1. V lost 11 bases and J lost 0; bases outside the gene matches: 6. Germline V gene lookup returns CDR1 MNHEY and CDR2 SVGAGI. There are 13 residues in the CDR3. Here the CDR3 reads CAVTGQLNTEAFF. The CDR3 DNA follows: TGTGCCGTCACGGGACAGTTGAACACTGAAGCTTTCTTT.

The CDR3 sequence is CASSSAVSLGNTEAFF. The CDR3 DNA sequence: TGTGCCAGCAGCTCGGCGGTGTCGCTGGGGAACACTGAAGCTTTCTTT. This sequence joins TRBV5-4 and TRBJ1-1; D not certain. The germline V gene encodes CDR1 SGHNT and CDR2 YYREEE (reference sequence). The CDR3 covers 16 residues. Trimming took 3 bases from V and 1 from J, leaving 16 bases between them.

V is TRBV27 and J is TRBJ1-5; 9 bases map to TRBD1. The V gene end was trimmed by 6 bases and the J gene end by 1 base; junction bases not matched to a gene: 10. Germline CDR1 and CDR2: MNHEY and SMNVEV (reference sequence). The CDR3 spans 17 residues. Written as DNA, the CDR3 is TGTGCCAGCAGAGCCGGGACAGGGAGTAGAAGCAATCAGCCCCAGCATTTT. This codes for CASRAGTGSRSNQPQHF.